The 32 T cell receptor beta chains listed next were all sequenced from one sample in a study of T cells in women clearing cervical HPV infection. Produced via immunoSEQ multiplex PCR; TCRdb's table is partial and in-frame only. The sample table sets out tens of thousands of clones. The sample comprised blood buffy coat. These receptors were taken from a woman aged 18 to 75 with a cervical HPV16 infection that either progressed to CIN3+ or cleared (not recorded which).

As concerns this clone: The DNA ends 3 residues before the CDR3 does, and the rest of the CDR3 is filled in from the germline J gene. This chain uses TRBV7-9 with TRBJ1-1; 9 bases map to TRBD1. CDR3 length: 15 residues. J was trimmed by 5 bases and V by 2 bases; bases with no gene match: 6. Germline V CDR1 and CDR2: SEHNR, FQNEAQ (reference sequence). CDR3 sequence: CASSLTGGAETEAFF. The sequenced CDR3 bases are TGTGCCAGCAGCTTAACAGGGGGCGCGGAAACTGAA.

On this clone itself: The read halts 3 residues ahead of the CDR3 end, with the missing end drawn from the germline J gene. The V call is TRBV4-1, the J call TRBJ2-3; perhaps TRBD2 as D (5 bases). The CDR3 is 12 residues long. Germline loops: CDR1 MGHRA, CDR2 YSYEKL. The CDR3 loop is CASSHPLDSQYF. The sequenced CDR3 bases are TGCGCCAGCAGCCACCCCCTGGACTCG.

Remarks on this clone: The read ends 3 residues shy of where the CDR3 ends; the end is completed using the germline J gene. This chain uses TRBV19 with TRBJ2-7; the match to TRBD2 covers 7 bases. V gave up 9 bases and J gave up 6 bases; unmatched junction bases: 26. Germline V CDR1 and CDR2: LNHDA, SQIVND (reference sequence). The CDR3 runs to 18 residues. The CDR3 DNA, read in part, is TGTGCCAGCTCCGAAGTCCGAGGGGCCCGGGACTATCCCGCCGAG. Its protein product is CASSEVRGARDYPAE. The CDR3 as a whole reads CASSEVRGARDYPAEQYF.

Details on this clone: The missing CDR3 end, 3 residues past where the read stops, is filled in from the germline J gene. This chain connects TRBV20-1 to TRBJ2-1, with TRBD2 matching 9 bases. CDR1 and CDR2 from the germline V gene are DFQATT and SNEGSKA (reference sequence). The CDR3 contains 14 residues. Losses at the gene ends were 6 bases for V and 2 bases for J; bases not matched to a gene: 5. The CDR3 is CSAISGGAYNEQFF. The CDR3 bases that were read are TGCAGTGCCATTAGCGGGGGAGCCTACAATGAG.

A word on this clone: Read coverage stops 3 residues before the CDR3 terminus; the germline J gene supplies the remainder. The J gene is TRBJ2-7, the V gene TRBV20-1, with 10 nucleotides matching TRBD2. The CDR3 sequence is 17 residues long. Germline CDR1 is DFQATT and CDR2 is SNEGSKA (reference sequence). With V trimmed by 3 bases and J by 2 bases, 13 bases remained unmatched. The sequenced part of the CDR3 DNA is TGCAGTGCTAGTTATTGGACTAGCGGATTCCCCACCTACGAG. As protein: CSASYWTSGFPTYE. The whole CDR3 sequence is CSASYWTSGFPTYEQYF.

On this clone: From the germline J gene comes the end of the CDR3, since the read stops 3 residues before it. The chain joins TRBV10-3 to TRBJ2-7, with 10 bases lining up with TRBD2. CDR1 is ENHRY, CDR2 SYGVKD, per germline. Trimming cost V 6 bases and J 2 bases; bases outside gene matches: 13. This CDR3 is built from 17 residues. The CDR3 spells CAIRSGGASSITYEQYF. The CDR3 DNA, read in part, is TGTGCCATCAGGAGCGGGGGGGCCTCATCTATTACCTACGAG.

On this clone itself: The CDR3 goes on 3 residues after the read ends, and that part is filled in from the germline J gene. The J gene is TRBJ1-1, the V gene TRBV29-1; no firm D call. Deletions cut 6 bases from V and 3 bases from J, with 11 bases between. This CDR3 spans 12 amino acids. Germline loops: CDR1 SQVTM, CDR2 ANQGSEA. The CDR3 reads CSVKGLYTEAFF. CDR3 DNA, as far as it was read: TGCAGCGTAAAGGGCCTCTACACTGAA.

Comments on this clone: The read terminates 3 residues ahead of where the CDR3 ends, so the germline J gene completes it. V is TRBV6-2 or TRBV6-3 and J is TRBJ2-2; tentative D call: TRBD1 (5 bases). The CDR3 covers 14 residues. Germline CDR1 reads MNHEY; CDR2 reads SVGEGT. Trimming took 6 bases from V and 4 from J, leaving 12 bases between them. The CDR3 bases that were read are TGTGCCAGCAGCTCTCAACAGGTCACCGGGGAG. Protein product: CASSSQQVTGE. The full-length CDR3 reads as CASSSQQVTGELFF.

As for this clone: The sequenced fragment ends 3 residues before the CDR3 boundary, so the rest is inferred from the germline J gene. The chain employs TRBV19 and TRBJ2-1; 13 bases align to TRBD2. J lost 4 bases, V lost 5 bases, and 5 bases had no gene match. Germline V CDR1 and CDR2: LNHDA, SQIVND (reference sequence). This CDR3 is 16 amino acids long. This CDR3 is CASSPRLAGGYNEQFF. CDR3 DNA, as far as it was read: TGTGCCAGTAGTCCCCGACTAGCGGGAGGTTACAATGAG. The full variable domain, completed using reference TRBV19 and TRBJ2-1, is DGGITQSPKYLFRKEGQNVTLSCEQNLNHDAMYWYRQDPGQGLRLIYYSQIVNDFQKGDIAEGYSVSREKKESFPLTVTSAQKNPTAFYLCASSPRLAGGYNEQFFGPGTRLTVL.

Concerning this clone itself: Read coverage stops 3 residues before the CDR3 terminus; the germline J gene supplies the remainder. The V gene is TRBV19, the J gene TRBJ1-2; the match to TRBD1 covers 11 bases. Germline loops: CDR1 LNHDA, CDR2 SQIVND (reference sequence). The CDR3 runs to 19 residues. Incomplete CDR3 DNA: TGTGCCAGTAGTGACCCGGGACAGGGGGTGACTAGCGGGAGTACGGGC. This sequence encodes CASSDPGQGVTSGSTG. The entire CDR3 protein is CASSDPGQGVTSGSTGYTF.

About this clone itself: The missing CDR3 end, 3 residues past where the read stops, is filled in from the germline J gene. The chain has TRBV2 and TRBJ1-5, with D unclear. Germline V CDR1 and CDR2: SNHLY, FYNNEI. V gave up 4 bases and J gave up 6 bases, with 13 bases separating them. This CDR3 comprises 14 residues. The CDR3 bases that were read are TGTGCCAGCAGTGTTGAACAGTCCCTTCAGCCC. Amino acids: CASSVEQSLQP. The entire CDR3 is CASSVEQSLQPQHF.

As regards this clone: Sequencing ends 3 residues short of the CDR3 end; the germline J gene provides the rest. V is TRBV19 and J is TRBJ2-7; 9 nucleotides agree with TRBD1. The germline gives CDR1 LNHDA, CDR2 SQIVND (reference sequence). CDR3 length: 14 residues. With 6 bases clipped from V and 6 bases from J, the junction kept 9 bases outside the gene matches. CDR3: CASRTGTGSGEQYF. The sequenced part of the CDR3 DNA is TGTGCCAGTAGAACCGGGACAGGGTCCGGCGAG. The full variable domain, rest sourced from reference TRBV19 and TRBJ2-7, is DGGITQSPKYLFRKEGQNVTLSCEQNLNHDAMYWYRQDPGQGLRLIYYSQIVNDFQKGDIAEGYSVSREKKESFPLTVTSAQKNPTAFYLCASRTGTGSGEQYFGPGTRLTVT.

As regards this clone: The read falls 3 residues short of the CDR3 end, and the missing part is taken from the germline J gene. The chain uses TRBV5-1 and TRBJ2-3, with 10 bases lining up with TRBD1. The CDR3 has 15 amino acids. CDR1 is SGHRS and CDR2 is YFSETQ in the germline V gene. The CDR3 protein is CASSVGQGREETQYF. The CDR3 DNA, read in part, is TGCGCCAGCAGCGTGGGACAGGGGAGGGAAGAGACG.

As concerns this clone: The read stops 3 residues short of the end of the CDR3; the missing end is completed from the germline J gene. The gene calls are TRBV11-1 and TRBJ1-2; 8 bases are a match to TRBD1. Germline assignment: CDR1 SGHAT and CDR2 FQDESV (reference sequence). The ends lost 3 bases at V and 5 bases at J; junction bases unmatched: 8. This CDR3 has 15 amino acids. CDR3 amino acids: CASSLGPGGLYGYTF. The sequenced part of the CDR3 DNA is TGTGCCAGCAGCTTGGGTCCAGGGGGCCTGTATGGC.

Of note for this clone: The read terminates 3 residues ahead of where the CDR3 ends, so the germline J gene completes it. The J gene is TRBJ2-3, the V gene TRBV19, with a possible D match to TRBD2 (6 bases). The CDR3 runs to 12 residues. Germline values: CDR1 LNHDA, CDR2 SQIVND (reference sequence). CDR3 amino acids: CASKGGNQPQYF. The CDR3 DNA, read in part, is TGTGCCAGTAAGGGCGGGAATCAGCCG. The whole variable domain, filled in from reference TRBV19 and TRBJ2-3, reads DGGITQSPKYLFRKEGQNVTLSCEQNLNHDAMYWYRQDPGQGLRLIYYSQIVNDFQKGDIAEGYSVSREKKESFPLTVTSAQKNPTAFYLCASKGGNQPQYFGPGTRLTVL.

Comments on this clone: The read stops 3 residues short of the end of the CDR3; the missing end is completed from the germline J gene. The J gene is TRBJ1-1, the V gene TRBV18, with 8 bases aligning to TRBD1. Trimming removed 3 bases from V and 3 bases from J; junction bases left unmatched: 6. CDR3 size: 15 residues. CDR1 KGHSH and CDR2 LQKENI come from the germline V gene. The CDR3 loop is CASSPSQGQDTEAFF. CDR3 DNA, as far as it was read: TGTGCCAGCTCACCTTCACAGGGACAGGACACTGAA.

Turning to this clone: One end of the junction is discordant with germline, which a read error may explain. The CDR3: CASSQEPTSGRAYEQYF. CDR3 DNA, as far as it was read: TGCGCCAGCAGCCAAGAACCTACTAGCGGGAGGGCCTACGAG. The chain is built from TRBV4-2 and TRBJ2-7; 13 nucleotides match TRBD2. The read terminates 3 residues before the CDR3 end, so the remaining end is supplied by the germline J gene. CDR3 size: 17 residues. CDR1 is LGHNA and CDR2 is YNFKEQ in the germline V gene.

Points on this clone: The missing CDR3 end, 3 residues past where the read stops, is filled in from the germline J gene. The rearrangement uses TRBV11-2 and TRBJ1-5, with D possibly being TRBD1 (6 bases). Germline V gene sequence: CDR1 SGHAT, CDR2 FQNNGV. Deletions cut 3 bases from V and 3 bases from J, with 9 bases between. The length of the CDR3 is 14 residues. CDR3 DNA (partial): TGTGCCAGCAGCTTTGGACAGACCAATCAGCCC. This codes for CASSFGQTNQP. The complete CDR3 protein is CASSFGQTNQPQHF.

Notes on this clone: The observed sequence ends 3 residues before the CDR3 terminus, with the missing tail filled in from the germline J gene. Other nucleotide sequences from this sample produce the same CDR3. This chain connects TRBV19 to TRBJ1-3; no definite D call. V lost 5 bases and J lost 4, with 12 bases in between. CDR1 LNHDA and CDR2 SQIVND come from the germline V gene (reference sequence). This CDR3 has 14 residues. CDR3 protein: CASSRGEGGNTIYF. CDR3 bases read: TGTGCCAGTAGTCGGGGTGAGGGAGGAAACACC.

As concerns this clone: The CDR3 is cut off 3 residues early in the read; its end comes from the germline J gene. The rearrangement links TRBV6-2 or TRBV6-3 to TRBJ2-1; maybe TRBD2 (6 bases). Trimming took 6 bases from V and 7 from J, leaving 25 bases between them. The germline CDR1 and CDR2 sequences are MNHEY and SVGEGT. The CDR3 is made up of 17 amino acids. CDR3 DNA (partial): TGTGCCAGCAGCCGCGCTAGGGACTCCCTAGCGCTTAATGAG. Its translation is CASSRARDSLALNE. The entire CDR3 protein reads CASSRARDSLALNEQFF.

Worth noting for this clone: The read ends 3 residues shy of where the CDR3 ends; the end is completed using the germline J gene. This rearrangement joins TRBV6-2 or TRBV6-3 to TRBJ2-3; 8 bases agree with TRBD1. Looked up from germline, CDR1 is MNHEY and CDR2 is SVGEGT. This CDR3 region has 16 residues. J lost 6 bases, V lost 4 bases, and 12 bases had no gene match. The covered CDR3 bases are TGTGCCAGCAGTTCGCGAACGACAGGGGCGGTGGATACG. Its translation: CASSSRTTGAVDT. The complete CDR3 reads CASSSRTTGAVDTQYF.

Note on this clone: Sequencing ends 3 residues short of the CDR3 end; the germline J gene provides the rest. The same CDR3 can be traced to other DNA sequences in this sample. J is TRBJ1-3 and V is TRBV5-1; 8 bases map to TRBD1. The V gene's germline CDR1 is SGHRS and CDR2 YFSETQ. There are 13 residues in the CDR3. V was pared by 7 bases and J by 7 bases, with 7 bases of the junction left unmatched. CDR3 sequence reads: CASAATGGNTIYF. The DNA read from the CDR3 is TGCGCCAGCGCCGCCACAGGGGGTAACACC.

Incomplete CDR3 DNA: TGTGCTAGTGGTTTCCCCAGTCCCACAGATACG. Its protein is CASGFPSPTDT. In full, the CDR3 is CASGFPSPTDTQYF. The gene calls are TRBV12-5 and TRBJ2-3; D unresolved. The read gets to within 3 residues of the CDR3 end, and the germline J gene fills in the rest. The V end lost 3 bases, the J end lost 2 bases, and 9 bases lay between the germline ends. Germline CDR1 LGHNT, CDR2 FRNRAP. There are 14 residues in the CDR3.

Points on this clone: The read terminates 3 residues before the CDR3 end, so the remaining end is supplied by the germline J gene. The gene calls are TRBV7-3 and TRBJ1-5, with a weak D call TRBD1 (6 bases). CDR3 length equals 13 residues. Germline V gives CDR1 SGHTA, CDR2 FQGTGA. V was cut by 3 bases and J by 4 bases, with 7 bases left in between. CDR3 sequence: CASSLQGNQPQHF. CDR3 DNA (partial): TGTGCCAGCAGCTTGCAGGGGAATCAGCCC.

Regarding this clone: The DNA ends 3 residues before the CDR3 does, and the rest of the CDR3 is filled in from the germline J gene. The chain uses TRBV7-2 and TRBJ2-7, with 8 bases identical to TRBD2. J gave up 5 bases and V 3 bases, and 6 bases lay outside the gene matches. Germline CDR1 SGHTA, CDR2 FQGNSA. The CDR3 has 14 amino acids. CDR3 DNA, as far as it was read: TGTGCCAGCAGCTTTGATAGCGGGACAAACGAG. This encodes CASSFDSGTNE. The complete CDR3 reads CASSFDSGTNEQYF.

As concerns this clone: The read ends 3 residues early relative to the CDR3; the germline J gene fills the gap. The chain uses TRBV18 and TRBJ1-2; TRBD1 matches at 10 bases. The CDR3 has 15 residues. Looked up from germline, CDR1 is KGHSH and CDR2 is LQKENI. This CDR3 is CASSPLGQGTYDYTF. The sequenced CDR3 bases are TGTGCCAGCTCACCACTGGGACAGGGGACCTACGAC.

Remarks on this clone: The read ends 3 residues before the CDR3 terminus; that terminus is restored from the germline J gene. Other DNA variants within this sample encode the same CDR3. The chain combines TRBV7-8 with TRBJ1-3; a weak D match, TRBD1 (5 bases). The CDR3 is 14 residues long. Germline CDR1 is SGHVS and CDR2 is FQNEAQ. V was trimmed by 6 bases and J by 4 bases, leaving 13 bases between them. The CDR3 bases that were read are TGTGCCAGCAGAGTGGGGCCACAGGGAAACACC. It is translated as CASRVGPQGNT. The CDR3, in full, reads CASRVGPQGNTIYF.

This clone shows up as medium-sized by frequency. The read gets to within 3 residues of the CDR3 end, and the germline J gene fills in the rest. V and J are TRBV11-1 and TRBJ1-4; 7 positions agree with TRBD1. The germline V gene encodes CDR1 SGHAT and CDR2 FQDESV (reference sequence). This CDR3 region has 15 residues. The junction had 8 bases not matched to a gene; V was cut back by 3 bases and J by 7 bases. The sequenced CDR3 bases are TGTGCCAGCAGCTTTTCCACCGACAGGGCTGAAAAA. It yields the protein CASSFSTDRAEK. The CDR3 in full is CASSFSTDRAEKLFF.

Points on this clone: The read ends 3 residues shy of where the CDR3 ends; the end is completed using the germline J gene. The V gene is TRBV7-3, the J gene TRBJ2-1; maybe TRBD2 (5 bases). V was clipped by 5 bases and J by 2 bases, with 13 bases between them. CDR3 length equals 15 residues. Germline V gene lookup returns CDR1 SGHTA and CDR2 FQGTGA. This CDR3 reads CASSTPSSPYNEQFF. The sequenced CDR3 bases are TGTGCCAGCAGCACACCTAGCTCCCCCTACAATGAG.

In the case of this clone: The CDR3 end falls 3 residues outside the read, so it is completed with the germline J gene. This chain joins TRBV19 and TRBJ2-3, with D maybe TRBD1 (7 bases). There are 15 residues in the CDR3. Germline CDR1 reads LNHDA; CDR2 reads SQIVND (reference sequence). Trimming stripped 9 bases from V and 0 bases from J, with 16 bases between. Partial CDR3 DNA: TGTGCCAGCGGCCCAGGAGGGGGCAGCACAGATACG. Protein sequence: CASGPGGGSTDT. The entire CDR3 sequence reads CASGPGGGSTDTQYF.

Comment on this clone: The read falls 3 residues short of the CDR3 end, and the missing part is taken from the germline J gene. The chain is built from TRBV6-2 or TRBV6-3 and TRBJ2-1; TRBD2 agrees at 8 bases. This CDR3 has 13 amino acids. The germline CDR1 and CDR2 sequences are MNHEY and SVGEGT. J gave up 9 bases and V 2 bases, and 3 bases lay outside the gene matches. The sequenced part of the CDR3 DNA is TGTGCCAGCAGTTACGTCGCGGGAGGTGAG. Protein sequence: CASSYVAGGE. The entire CDR3 sequence reads CASSYVAGGEQFF.

With regard to this clone: The CDR3 end is not reached by the read, which stops 3 residues before it; the germline J gene fills it in. The chain combines TRBV7-8 with TRBJ2-7, with D hard to call. This CDR3 region has 13 residues. Trimming removed 0 bases at V and 4 bases at J, with 7 bases between. The V gene's germline CDR1 is SGHVS and CDR2 FQNEAQ. This CDR3 reads CASSLATIYEQYF. The sequenced CDR3 bases are TGTGCCAGCAGCTTAGCGACAATTTACGAG.